Below, 7 T cell receptor beta chains from the same sample are listed, as sequenced in a study of Ad26.COV2.S vaccination and SARS-CoV-2 variants. Assay used: immunoSEQ multiplex PCR; TCRdb lists only in-frame clones, some missing. The sample contains about 370,000 clones, 80% to 90% of which appear only once. Specified treatment: about 20 received Ad26.COV2.S at low or high dose, single or two shots; about 5 received placebo; per-sample allocation not given. Vaccine and placebo recipients were sampled on day 63 after the first injection. The sample was peripheral blood, taken in a trial of Ad26.COV2.S vaccine versus placebo. All receptors derive from a person aged 18-60 years who received the Ad26.COV2.S COVID-19 vaccine or a placebo.

In its sample, this clone was seen once. The V and J genes are TRBV6-5 and TRBJ1-2; 7 nucleotides line up with TRBD1. Germline V gives CDR1 MNHEY, CDR2 SVGAGI. The CDR3 contains 15 residues. The trim removed 0 bases at V and 6 bases at J, leaving 7 bases unmatched. The CDR3 region has the DNA TGTGCCAGCAGTTACTCGAGGACAGGAAGAAATGGCTACACCTTC. This sequence encodes CASSYSRTGRNGYTF.

The chain links TRBV11-2 to TRBJ1-3, with a possible D match to TRBD1 (5 bases). V was cut by 4 bases and J by 7 bases, with 17 bases left in between. Germline loops: CDR1 SGHAT, CDR2 FQNNGV. The CDR3 extends over 15 amino acids. The CDR3: CASSSTGTPGNTIYF. The CDR3 DNA is TGTGCCAGCAGCTCCACCGGGACCCCAGGGAACACCATATATTTT.

This sequence joins TRBV7-9 and TRBJ1-1; D not certain. The CDR3 is 16 amino acids. V dropped 2 bases and J dropped 1 base, with 14 bases sitting between them. Per germline, CDR1 SEHNR and CDR2 FQNEAQ (reference sequence). The DNA of the CDR3 is TGTGCCAGCAGCTTACAGTTTGAGGGAGGGAACACTGAAGCTTTCTTT. It specifies CASSLQFEGGNTEAFF.

The chain employs TRBV6-2 or TRBV6-3 and TRBJ1-1; D is ambiguous. The CDR3 consists of 13 residues. The V gene's germline CDR1 is MNHEY and CDR2 SVGEGT. V was cut by 5 bases and J by 6 bases, with 13 bases left in between. CDR3 residues: CASSPGLVAEAFF. The CDR3 DNA follows: TGTGCCAGCAGTCCAGGCCTGGTGGCTGAAGCTTTCTTT.

The chain recombines TRBV10-2 with TRBJ1-1; 7 bases are shared with TRBD1. The CDR3 covers 15 residues. The trim removed 6 bases at V and 4 bases at J, leaving 11 bases unmatched. Germline V gene data show CDR1 as WSHSY and CDR2 as SAAADI. The CDR3 coding sequence is TGCGCCAGCAGCCTACCCCGGGACAGACTCACTGAAGCTTTCTTT. It encodes CASSLPRDRLTEAFF.

The chain carries TRBV5-6 and TRBJ2-7; 11 positions match TRBD2. Germline-derived CDR1 and CDR2 are SGHDT and YYEEEE. This CDR3 is 16 amino acids long. V lost 0 bases, J lost 0 bases, and 2 bases stayed unmatched. The CDR3 loop is CASSLGLAGFSYEQYF. The DNA for the CDR3 is TGTGCCAGCAGCTTGGGACTAGCGGGGTTCTCCTACGAGCAGTACTTC.

The chain joins TRBV28 to TRBJ1-2; D possibly corresponds to TRBD1 (5 bases). Trimming removed 6 bases from V and 6 bases from J, with 14 bases in between. This CDR3 contains 13 residues. Germline V gene data show CDR1 as MDHEN and CDR2 as SYDVKM. CDR3 region: CASSLGGNNGYTF. CDR3 in DNA: TGTGCCAGCAGCCTCGGGGGGAATAATGGCTACACCTTC.